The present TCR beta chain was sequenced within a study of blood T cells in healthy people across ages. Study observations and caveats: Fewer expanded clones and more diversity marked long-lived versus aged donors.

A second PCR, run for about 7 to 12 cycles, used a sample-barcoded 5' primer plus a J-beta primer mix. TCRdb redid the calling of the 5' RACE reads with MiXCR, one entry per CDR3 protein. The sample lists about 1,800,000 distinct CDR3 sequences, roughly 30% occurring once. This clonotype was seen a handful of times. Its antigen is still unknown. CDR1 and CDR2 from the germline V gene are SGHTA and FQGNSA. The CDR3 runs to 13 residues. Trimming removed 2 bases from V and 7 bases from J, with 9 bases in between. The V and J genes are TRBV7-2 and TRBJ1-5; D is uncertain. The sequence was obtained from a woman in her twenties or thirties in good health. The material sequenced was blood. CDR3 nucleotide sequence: TGTGCCAGCAGCTTACGCAGGTTCCAGCCCCAGCATTTT. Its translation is CASSLRRFQPQHF.